This TCR beta chain emerged from a study of blood T cell repertoires in COVID-19. The CDR3 spans 15 residues. Trimming cost V 2 bases and J 5 bases; bases outside gene matches: 6. Germline V gene lookup returns CDR1 MNHEY and CDR2 SVGAGI. In the study's own analysis: Estimation of nucleated cell counts relied on the amplification of reference gene primers. TCRdb's table, derived via immunoSEQ multiplex PCR, lists solely in-frame clones and lacks some. Clone size and the V and J calls come from that table; the DNA yielded D and trimming. The repertoire holds about 120,000 clones, 78% seen once, with 2% to 2.5% in the top ten.

This chain joins TRBV6-5 and TRBJ2-5; TRBD2 matches 9 bases. Sequencing used peripheral blood. The TCR originated in a man in his sixties or seventies with acute or convalescent COVID-19. The CDR3 sequence: CASSYLAGGRETQYF. CDR3 nucleotide sequence: TGTGCCAGCAGTTACCTGGCGGGGGGGCGGGAGACCCAGTACTTC.